One sample yielded the 21 T cell receptor beta chains listed below, sequenced in a study of cytomegalovirus exposure and HLA in healthy donors. 60 Vbeta and 13 Jbeta primers were used in PCR. Assay used: immunoSEQ multiplex PCR; TCRdb lists only in-frame clones, some missing. This table has about 180,000 clones, 79% appearing once. Sequenced material: PBMCs. These receptors were taken from a woman aged 35 to 49 in good health and CMV-seronegative.

The gene calls are TRBV6-1 and TRBJ2-7; 11 bases align to TRBD1. The CDR3 spans 15 residues. V shed 5 bases, J shed 3 bases, and the junction held 6 bases outside the gene matches. CDR1 is MNHNS and CDR2 is SASEGT in the germline V gene. CDR3 loop: CASSQRTGGFYEQYF. CDR3 in DNA: TGTGCCAGCAGTCAACGGACAGGGGGCTTCTACGAGCAGTACTTC.

This chain joins TRBV5-1 and TRBJ2-5; TRBD1 matches 10 bases. Gene TRBJ2-7 matches the end of the DNA better, so the J call may be wrong. The CDR3 length is 14 residues. CDR1 is SGHRS, CDR2 YFSETQ, per germline. The CDR3 bases are TGCGCCAGCAGCTATGCGGACAGGGGGTACGAGCAGTACTTC. It encodes CASSYADRGYEQYF.

This clone has more than one count but fewer than ten. The gene calls are TRBV2 and TRBJ1-1; 7 bases are a match to TRBD1. CDR3 length: 13 amino acids. V shed 6 bases and J 11 bases; nucleotides not matched to a gene: 12. Germline V gene data show CDR1 as SNHLY and CDR2 as FYNNEI. CDR3 nucleotide sequence: TGTGCCAGCAGATGGGACAGAGGAAAGGTGGCTTTCTTT. As protein: CASRWDRGKVAFF.

The CDR3 DNA is TGTGCCAGCAGCTTTGACGGGGGAACTTCCACCGGGGAGCTGTTTTTT. Translating gives CASSFDGGTSTGELFF. The rearrangement links TRBV5-6 to TRBJ2-2; tentatively, D is TRBD2 (6 bases). V gave up 2 bases and J gave up 4 bases, with 15 bases separating them. The CDR3 is 16 residues long. CDR1 and CDR2 from the germline V gene are SGHDT and YYEEEE.

The chain employs TRBV6-1 and TRBJ1-2; 9 nucleotides agree with TRBD1. This CDR3 spans 15 amino acids. The J segment lost 7 bases and the V segment lost 6 bases, leaving 12 bases of the junction unmatched. Germline values: CDR1 MNHNS, CDR2 SASEGT. CDR3 DNA sequence: TGTGCCAGCAGGGGCCTCCCGGGACAGGGATTTGGCTACACCTTC. Protein product: CASRGLPGQGFGYTF.

This rearrangement joins TRBV6-1 to TRBJ2-1; 7 bases fit TRBD2. The CDR3 has 15 residues. In germline, CDR1 is MNHNS, CDR2 SASEGT. J gave up 2 bases and V 3 bases, and 4 bases lay outside the gene matches. As DNA, the CDR3 is TGTGCCAGCAGTGACGGCAGCGGGACCTACAATGAGCAGTTCTTC. Translating it yields CASSDGSGTYNEQFF.

V usage is TRBV6-5 and J usage is TRBJ2-2, with a tentative D call TRBD2 (6 bases). Trimming pared 1 base from V and 7 bases from J, leaving 10 bases between. CDR3 length equals 14 residues. CDR1 and CDR2 from the germline V gene are MNHEY and SVGAGI. CDR3 residues: CASSYLGGIGELFF. In DNA form, the CDR3 reads TGTGCCAGCAGTTACTTGGGGGGTATCGGGGAGCTGTTTTTT.

The rearrangement uses TRBV5-6 and TRBJ2-2; 15 bases fit TRBD2. The CDR3 runs to 17 residues. Per germline, CDR1 SGHDT and CDR2 YYEEEE. V lost 4 bases and J lost 5; bases outside the gene matches: 6. CDR3 nucleotides: TGTGCCAGCAGCCGGACTAGCGGGGGGGCGCGAACCGGGGAGCTGTTTTTT. Translating it yields CASSRTSGGARTGELFF.

J is TRBJ1-2 and V is TRBV5-5; the match to TRBD1 covers 11 bases. Germline V gene data show CDR1 as SGHKS and CDR2 as YYEKEE (reference sequence). J was trimmed by 7 bases and V by 5 bases; bases with no gene match: 7. The CDR3 runs to 14 residues. The CDR3: CASRWDRGLGGYTF. In DNA, the CDR3 is TGTGCCAGCAGATGGGACAGGGGGTTGGGTGGCTACACCTTC.

This rearrangement joins TRBV28 to TRBJ1-1; D might be TRBD1 (5 bases). Between the trimmed V and J ends, which lost 5 bases and 1 base, there was a span of 17 bases. The germline V gene has CDR1 MDHEN and CDR2 SYDVKM. The CDR3 is 16 residues long. CDR3 bases: TGTGCCAGCAGTGAAGCGGGGCTACAGCAGAACACTGAAGCTTTCTTT. Residues: CASSEAGLQQNTEAFF.

The chain joins TRBV6-5 to TRBJ1-1, with TRBD1 as a possible D gene (6 bases). CDR1 and CDR2 (germline): MNHEY, SVGAGI. The ends were cut back, 6 bases at V and 1 base at J, with 9 bases in the middle. This CDR3 spans 13 amino acids. CDR3 in amino acids: CASRETGNTEAFF. The CDR3 nucleotides read TGTGCCAGCAGAGAGACAGGGAACACTGAAGCTTTCTTT.

J is TRBJ2-3 and V is TRBV29-1, with D tentatively TRBD1 (5 bases). The V end was cut by 1 base, the J end by 2 bases, with 10 bases between. Germline V gives CDR1 SQVTM, CDR2 ANQGSEA. CDR3 length: 14 amino acids. The CDR3 spells CSVEVWGHTDTQYF. The CDR3 nucleotides are TGCAGCGTTGAAGTGTGGGGCCACACAGATACGCAGTATTTT.

This clone was recorded a few times. The chain is built from TRBV7-3 and TRBJ1-1; 9 bases match TRBD1. The CDR3 has 16 amino acids. Looked up from germline, CDR1 is SGHTA and CDR2 is FQGTGA. J was trimmed by 4 bases and V by 2 bases; bases with no gene match: 8. The DNA for the CDR3 is TGTGCCAGCAGCTTAGGAGTGGTGGACAGGGGCACTGAAGCTTTCTTT. This codes for CASSLGVVDRGTEAFF.

The chain employs TRBV11-3 and TRBJ2-7, with a possible D match to TRBD1 (6 bases). V lost 4 bases to trimming and J lost 7 bases, with 14 bases between them. CDR1 is SGHNT, CDR2 YENEEA, per germline. The CDR3 contains 13 residues. This CDR3 is CASSYRTGQEQYF. Written as DNA, the CDR3 is TGTGCCAGCAGCTACCGAACAGGGCAAGAGCAGTACTTC.

The J gene is TRBJ1-2, the V gene TRBV6-1, with TRBD1 as a possible D gene (6 bases). CDR3 length equals 19 residues. V was pared by 1 base and J by 4 bases, with 25 bases between. CDR1 MNHNS and CDR2 SASEGT come from the germline V gene. The CDR3 DNA follows: TGTGCCAGCAGTGAAGGGAGTCAGGGGTTCTTGCAATTGTTCTATGGCTACACCTTC. Its translation: CASSEGSQGFLQLFYGYTF.

This clone was detected only once. This chain links TRBV7-9 with TRBJ2-3, with 15 bases identical to TRBD2. The trim removed 4 bases at V and 1 base at J, leaving 6 bases unmatched. CDR3 length: 18 amino acids. Germline CDR1 reads SEHNR; CDR2 reads FQNEAQ (reference sequence). The CDR3 DNA reads TGTGCCAGCAGCTCCCGGACTAGCGGGAGGGGCGGCACAGATACGCAGTATTTT. Amino acids: CASSSRTSGRGGTDTQYF.

This chain connects TRBV5-7 to TRBJ2-7, with D possibly being TRBD1 (5 bases). TRBV5-7 is identified as an open reading frame with a role that is uncertain. This CDR3 has 12 amino acids. Trimming took 4 bases from V and 3 from J, leaving 8 bases between them. The CDR3 protein is CASSTDSYEQYF. Written as DNA, the CDR3 is TGTGCCAGCAGCACCGACAGCTACGAGCAGTACTTC.

Only one count was recorded for this clone. This sequence joins TRBV11-3 and TRBJ2-1; 7 bases map to TRBD1. CDR1 is SGHNT, CDR2 YENEEA, per germline. With 1 base clipped from V and 2 bases from J, the junction kept 8 bases outside the gene matches. There are 17 residues in the CDR3. CDR3: CASSLVVGTETYNEQFF. DNA of the CDR3: TGTGCCAGCAGCTTAGTCGTCGGGACAGAGACCTACAATGAGCAGTTCTTC.

The table lists this clone with a count of one. The chain employs TRBV27 and TRBJ1-1; 8 bases map to TRBD1. Germline CDR1 is MNHEY and CDR2 is SMNVEV (reference sequence). V dropped 10 bases and J dropped 0; count of bases not matched to a gene: 4. There are 13 residues in the CDR3. The CDR3 loop is CATRQGMNTEAFF. CDR3 in DNA: TGTGCCACCAGACAGGGGATGAACACTGAAGCTTTCTTT.

A few counts support this clone. The chain joins TRBV2 to TRBJ1-1, with D maybe TRBD1 (6 bases). This CDR3 contains 12 residues. The V and J ends lost 3 bases and 8 bases respectively, with 10 bases between them. CDR1 and CDR2 (germline): SNHLY, FYNNEI. The CDR3 is CASSEADREAFF. DNA of the CDR3: TGTGCCAGCAGTGAGGCTGACAGGGAAGCTTTCTTT.

In its sample, this clone was seen once. V gene TRBV6-4 combines with J gene TRBJ1-2, with D possibly being TRBD1 (6 bases). Trimming removed 5 bases from V and 2 bases from J, with 9 bases in between. The CDR3 has 13 amino acids. Germline CDR1 MRHNA, CDR2 SNTAGT. As DNA, the CDR3 is TGTGCCAGCAGTCAAACAGGGAACTATGGCTACACCTTC. This sequence encodes CASSQTGNYGYTF.